A selection of T cell receptor beta chains follows, all from one sample in a study of tumor-infiltrating lymphocytes in primary liver carcinoma. TCRdb passed the multiplex PCR reads through MiXCR, listing each CDR3 protein once. The table has under 200,000 distinct CDR3 sequences, 65% seen once. The sequencing input was peripheral blood. These receptors came from an older woman with primary liver carcinoma and hepatitis B virus infection. Both conserved end residues are trimmed from each CDR3. Clone sizes are given selectively: once, few, many, or a class where the clone is expanded.

V,size,J,CDR3
TRBV11-2,-,TRBJ2-7,ASSLVTGLAWAEQY
TRBV11-1,-,TRBJ2-4,ASSQTGAVTPQNIQY
TRBV29-1,many,TRBJ1-1,SVVVTANTEAF
TRBV28,few,TRBJ2-1,ASKLRANEQF
TRBV29-1,many,TRBJ2-7,SVETFSGYSYEQY
TRBV11-2,-,TRBJ2-1,TSSSLYGLYNEQF
TRBV19,-,TRBJ2-7,ASSNPGMLRDEQY
TRBV11-2,-,TRBJ1-3,ASSLHLSSGNIIY
TRBV10-3,few,TRBJ2-7,AISESSGAYEQY
TRBV4-2,-,TRBJ2-7,ASSQSQSEATYEQH
TRBV29-1,many,TRBJ2-1,SARGGLAGDDEQF
TRBV20-1,few,TRBJ1-5,SATKSNQPQH
TRBV4-2,many,TRBJ1-2,ASSQGFRRGSYT
TRBV4-1,many,TRBJ2-7,ASSQGLAGYEQY
TRBV5-6,many,TRBJ2-1,ASSSGPSGSGEQF
TRBV5-5,many,TRBJ1-1,ASSFGPRGNTEAF
TRBV6-1,many,TRBJ2-7,ASSERRSLHSYEQY
TRBV11-3,-,TRBJ2-2,VSSPQDRGPGGLF
TRBV12-3/TRBV12-4,once,TRBJ1-5,ASSLAQPQH
TRBV13,-,TRBJ2-1,ASSLGLAGRNNERF